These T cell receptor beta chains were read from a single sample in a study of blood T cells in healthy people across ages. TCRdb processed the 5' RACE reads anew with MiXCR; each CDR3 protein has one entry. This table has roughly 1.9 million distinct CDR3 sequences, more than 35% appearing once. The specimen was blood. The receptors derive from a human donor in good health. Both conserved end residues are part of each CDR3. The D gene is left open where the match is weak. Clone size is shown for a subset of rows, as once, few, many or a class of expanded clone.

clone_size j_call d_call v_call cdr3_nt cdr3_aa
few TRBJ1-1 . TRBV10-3 TGTGCCATCAGTGAACCCGGGACACTGAACACTGAAGCTTTCTTT CAISEPGTLNTEAFF
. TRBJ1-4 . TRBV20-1 TGCAGTGCTAGAGATCCTGGAGGGGGTGAAAAACTGTTTTTT CSARDPGGGEKLFF
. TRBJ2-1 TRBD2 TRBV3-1 TGTGCCAGCAGCCAATCCATACCGGGACTAGTCTACAATGAGCAGTTCTTC CASSQSIPGLVYNEQFF
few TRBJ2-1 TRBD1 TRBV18 TGTGCCAGCTCACTACTCGGACAGGGCGTCCCCGTCCATGAGCAGTTCTTC CASSLLGQGVPVHEQFF
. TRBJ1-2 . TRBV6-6 TGTGCCAGCAGTATAGGAGTGTCCTATGGCTACACCTTC CASSIGVSYGYTF
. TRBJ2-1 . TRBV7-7 TGTGCTAGCTGCTGGACAGCAAGCTCCTACAATGAGCAGTTCTTC CASCWTASSYNEQFF
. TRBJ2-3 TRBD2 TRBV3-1 TGTGCCAGCAGCCAGTCCGGGGGGGCAATGGATACGCAGTATTTT CASSQSGGAMDTQYF
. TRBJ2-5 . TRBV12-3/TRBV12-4 TGTGCCAGCAGTTTTTTCCGGGATCTCCAAGAGACCCAGTACTTC CASSFFRDLQETQYF
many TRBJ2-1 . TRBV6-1 TGTGCCAGCAGGGAGTTTGACAATGAGCAGTTCTTC CASREFDNEQFF
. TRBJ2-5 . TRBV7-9 TGTGCCAGCAGCTTAAGTACCTTCACTCAAGAGACCCAGTACTTC CASSLSTFTQETQYF
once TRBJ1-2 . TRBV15 TGTGCCACCAGCAGAGAGAGGAGCAGGGTACATGGCTACACCTTC CATSRERSRVHGYTF
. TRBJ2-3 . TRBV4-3 TGCGCCAGCAGCCAAGAAAGCGAATATACGCAGTATTTT CASSQESEYTQYF
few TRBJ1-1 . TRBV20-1 TGCAGTGCTAGTCAGCCCAATGAAGCTTTCTTT CSASQPNEAFF
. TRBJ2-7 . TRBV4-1 TGCGCCAGCAGCCAACAGGGACACTCGACCTACGAGCAGTACTTC CASSQQGHSTYEQYF
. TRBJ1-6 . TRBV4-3 TGCGCCAGCAGCCAAGAAGGTCAGGGGACCCGGAGCTCCTATAATTCATCCCTCCACTTT CASSQEGQGTRSSYNSSLHF
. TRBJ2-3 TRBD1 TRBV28 TGTGCCAGCAGTTTCCCCTACCGGGACAGGGAAGGTACGCAGTATTTT CASSFPYRDREGTQYF
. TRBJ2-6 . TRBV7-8 TGTGCCAGCAGCTTAGTAGGGGGGCTCGGGGCCAACGTCCGGACTTTC CASSLVGGLGANVRTF
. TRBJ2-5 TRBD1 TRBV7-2 TGTGCCAGCAGCCCAAGGACAGGAGATCAAGAGACCCAGTACTTC CASSPRTGDQETQYF
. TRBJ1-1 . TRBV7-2 TGTGCCAGCAGCTTAGGTCCAGGGTACACTGAAGCTTTCTTT CASSLGPGYTEAFF
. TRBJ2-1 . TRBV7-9 TGTGCCAGCCAAGACAAGCGGTTTTACAATGAGCAGTTCTTC CASQDKRFYNEQFF
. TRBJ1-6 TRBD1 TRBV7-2 TGTGCCAGCAGCGAGACAACAGGGGTGCAGTATAATTCACCCCTCCACTTT CASSETTGVQYNSPLHF
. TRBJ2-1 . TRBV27 TGTGCCAGCAGCCTAACACCTGTCGGCTCCTGCAATGAGCAGTTCTTC CASSLTPVGSCNEQFF
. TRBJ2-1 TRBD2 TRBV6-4 TGTGCCAGCAGCGGGCCGCCCGGCGGGGGGTCCGATGAGCAGTTCTTC CASSGPPGGGSDEQFF
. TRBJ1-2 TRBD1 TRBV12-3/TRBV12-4 TGTGCCAGCAGTTGGTCTGGGACAGGGGTCTATGGCTACACCTTC CASSWSGTGVYGYTF
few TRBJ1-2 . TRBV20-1 TGCAGTGCTAGAGATGACAGGTCCTATGGCTACACCTTC CSARDDRSYGYTF
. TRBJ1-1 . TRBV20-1 TGCAGTGCTAGAGAATGGGCCACCGGAGCTTTCTTT CSAREWATGAFF
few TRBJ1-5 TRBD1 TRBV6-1 TGTGCCAGCAGTGAGGGGACAGGGGGCATAATTCAGCCCCAGCATTTT CASSEGTGGIIQPQHF
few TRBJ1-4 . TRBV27 TGTGCCAGCAGTTTACACTCCCCCCGGACAGCCCATATTCCAACTAATGAAAAACTGTTTTTT CASSLHSPRTAHIPTNEKLFF
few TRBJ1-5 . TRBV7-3 TGTGCCAGCAGCTTATCCGGCGACTATCAGCCCCAGCATTTT CASSLSGDYQPQHF
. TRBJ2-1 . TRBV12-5 TGTGCTAGTGGTTTCCTTAGTAGTGAGCAGTTCTTC CASGFLSSEQFF
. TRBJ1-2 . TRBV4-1 TGCGCCAGCAGCCCATTCTCGGGAGGCAGCGACTATGGCTACACCTTC CASSPFSGGSDYGYTF
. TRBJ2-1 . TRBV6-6 TGTGCCAGCGGTGAGGGATCCTACAATGAGCAGTTCTTC CASGEGSYNEQFF
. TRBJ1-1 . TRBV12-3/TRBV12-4 TGTGCCACCAACGACAGGAATGGAGAACACACTGAAGCTTTCTTT CATNDRNGEHTEAFF
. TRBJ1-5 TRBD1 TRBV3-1 TGTGCCAGCAGCCAAGGCCTGCCGGGACAGGGAGCAAGTCAGCCCCAGCATTTT CASSQGLPGQGASQPQHF
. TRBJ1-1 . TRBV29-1 TGCAGCGTACACAGGAGAGAGAACACTGAAGCTTTCTTT CSVHRRENTEAFF
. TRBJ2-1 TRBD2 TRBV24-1 TGTGCCACCAGTGATTCAAATCTCCTAGCGGGGGTCACCTACAATGAGCAGTTCTTC CATSDSNLLAGVTYNEQFF
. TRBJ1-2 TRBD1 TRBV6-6 TGTGCCAGCCTTACAGGGGGGACGGATGGCTACACCTTC CASLTGGTDGYTF
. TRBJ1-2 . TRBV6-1 TGTGCCAGCAGTGAACAAGGAGGCAGCTATGGCTACACCTTC CASSEQGGSYGYTF
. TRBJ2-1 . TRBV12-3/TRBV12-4 TGTGCCAGCAGTTTCCCGACAGCTGAGCAGTTCTTC CASSFPTAEQFF
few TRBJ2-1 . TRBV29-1 TGCAGCGTTGACCGCCGGGGCGGGTCAGGTGAGCAGTTCTTC CSVDRRGGSGEQFF
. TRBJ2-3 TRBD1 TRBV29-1 TGCAGCGTTGGTTCGGGACAGGGGGGCCCAGATACGCAGTATTTT CSVGSGQGGPDTQYF
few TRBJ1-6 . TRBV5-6 TGTGCCAGCAGCTTTGGGACTACTGCTAATTCACCCCTCCACTTT CASSFGTTANSPLHF
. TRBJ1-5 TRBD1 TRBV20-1 TGCAGTGCTAGAGATAACAGGGGAGGTCAGCCCCAGCATTTT CSARDNRGGQPQHF